This T cell receptor beta chain came from a study of blood T cell repertoires in COVID-19. Study-level background: There were acute and convalescent COVID-19 samples, and they came from the United States, Italy and Spain. PBMCs, B-cell-depleted T cells, or T cells provided the cDNA or gDNA that made up the material.

In the study's own analysis: Scientists estimated how many nucleated cells there were by amplifying reference gene primers. The method was immunoSEQ multiplex PCR; TCRdb's version includes in-frame clones alone and lacks a portion of them. That table gives V, J and clone size, and the DNA gave D and trimming. The repertoire holds some 200,000 clones, with about 81% as singletons. The CDR3 sequence is 13 residues long. Trimming left V 10 bases short and J 4 bases short, with 16 bases between. Per the germline V gene, CDR1 is SNHLY and CDR2 is FYNNEI. The chain couples TRBV2 to TRBJ1-1, with D tentatively TRBD1 (6 bases). The TCR sequence derives from a man aged 30 to 39 with active or convalescent COVID-19. Material for sequencing was peripheral blood. The CDR3 region has the DNA TGTGCCACCGAACAGGGATCGGCCACTGAAGCTTTCTTT. This encodes CATEQGSATEAFF. Combining the CDR3 with reference TRBV2 and TRBJ1-1 gives the whole variable domain EPEVTQTPSHQVTQMGQEVILRCVPISNHLYFYWYRQILGQKVEFLVSFYNNEISEKSEIFDDQFSVERPDGSNFTLKIRSTKLEDSAMYFCATEQGSATEAFFGQGTRLTVV.